These T cell receptor beta chains were read from a single sample in a study of T cells in localized non-small cell lung cancer. This table comes from immunoSEQ multiplex PCR, and its TCRdb copy is limited to in-frame clones, with some not included. The repertoire holds about 24,000 clones, more than 90% seen once, with approximately 16% in the top ten. The input for sequencing was peripheral blood, taken before any cancer treatment. These receptor sequences come from a man aged 35 to 70 with stage III squamous cell lung carcinoma. The conserved cysteine and the conserved F or W are not part of the CDR3 here. Clone sizes are given selectively: once, few, many, or a class where the clone is expanded.

v_call: TRBV7-2
clone_size: -
cdr3_aa: ASSLNSGGGTDTQY

v_call: TRBV6-5
clone_size: -
cdr3_aa: ASSKQGSSGNTIY

v_call: TRBV6-6
clone_size: -
cdr3_aa: ASSRTGNYNSPLH

v_call: TRBV6-5
clone_size: once
cdr3_aa: ASRPRGGFNEKLF

v_call: TRBV9
clone_size: -
cdr3_aa: ASSVNTGAEGYT

v_call: TRBV29-1
clone_size: -
cdr3_aa: SAINRTGLNTIY

v_call: TRBV10-3
clone_size: -
cdr3_aa: ATGGDPDVGNTIY

v_call: TRBV7-9
clone_size: -
cdr3_aa: ASSLPPRRDTEAF

v_call: TRBV19
clone_size: -
cdr3_aa: ASSSTVFSYEQY

v_call: TRBV28
clone_size: -
cdr3_aa: ASSFGQTYEQY

v_call: TRBV7-8
clone_size: -
cdr3_aa: ASSWPGLAGGPANTGELF

v_call: TRBV18
clone_size: -
cdr3_aa: ASSPPGHKNIQY

v_call: TRBV6-5
clone_size: -
cdr3_aa: ASSYSLAGGETQY

v_call: TRBV21-1
clone_size: -
cdr3_aa: ASRGQGRYEQY

v_call: TRBV10-2
clone_size: -
cdr3_aa: ASSDRGPYSSYNEQF

v_call: TRBV5-1
clone_size: -
cdr3_aa: ASSLAERNTGELF

v_call: TRBV5-1
clone_size: once
cdr3_aa: ASSLPTSGGWNNEQF

v_call: TRBV7-2
clone_size: -
cdr3_aa: ASSSLAGSAYEQY

v_call: TRBV4-1
clone_size: once
cdr3_aa: ASSQEGIGYGYT

v_call: TRBV10-3
clone_size: -
cdr3_aa: ATGRLPSNEKLF

v_call: TRBV29-1
clone_size: -
cdr3_aa: SAAEYPSSYNEQF

v_call: TRBV6-6
clone_size: -
cdr3_aa: ASSGQGVGGNTIY

v_call: TRBV15
clone_size: -
cdr3_aa: ATSSPQGFGNEAF

v_call: TRBV5-5
clone_size: once
cdr3_aa: ASSPPVSGAGSEQF

v_call: TRBV28
clone_size: -
cdr3_aa: ASRTPAGGRGYNEQF

v_call: TRBV29-1
clone_size: few
cdr3_aa: SVEDGGLAQF

v_call: TRBV29-1
clone_size: -
cdr3_aa: SVAPLSDSGYT

v_call: TRBV28
clone_size: -
cdr3_aa: ASSSGAGGSYEQY

v_call: TRBV15
clone_size: -
cdr3_aa: ATSRDREWTDTQY

v_call: TRBV10-3
clone_size: -
cdr3_aa: ASGLAGGSGLF

v_call: TRBV2
clone_size: -
cdr3_aa: ASSTGGQQPQH

v_call: TRBV10-2
clone_size: -
cdr3_aa: ASSNRAFYEQY

v_call: TRBV7-9
clone_size: -
cdr3_aa: ASSLGLGYGYT

v_call: TRBV5-3
clone_size: -
cdr3_aa: ARSSGQGNEQY

v_call: TRBV5-6
clone_size: -
cdr3_aa: ASSSYQGAGGYGYT

v_call: TRBV11-1
clone_size: -
cdr3_aa: ASSSLLAGGQGETQY

v_call: TRBV28
clone_size: -
cdr3_aa: ATFLGSNQPQH

v_call: TRBV29-1
clone_size: -
cdr3_aa: SALRKDRTYEQY

v_call: TRBV30
clone_size: -
cdr3_aa: AWSTGIYGYT

v_call: TRBV6-5
clone_size: -
cdr3_aa: ASRAGQDANYGYT